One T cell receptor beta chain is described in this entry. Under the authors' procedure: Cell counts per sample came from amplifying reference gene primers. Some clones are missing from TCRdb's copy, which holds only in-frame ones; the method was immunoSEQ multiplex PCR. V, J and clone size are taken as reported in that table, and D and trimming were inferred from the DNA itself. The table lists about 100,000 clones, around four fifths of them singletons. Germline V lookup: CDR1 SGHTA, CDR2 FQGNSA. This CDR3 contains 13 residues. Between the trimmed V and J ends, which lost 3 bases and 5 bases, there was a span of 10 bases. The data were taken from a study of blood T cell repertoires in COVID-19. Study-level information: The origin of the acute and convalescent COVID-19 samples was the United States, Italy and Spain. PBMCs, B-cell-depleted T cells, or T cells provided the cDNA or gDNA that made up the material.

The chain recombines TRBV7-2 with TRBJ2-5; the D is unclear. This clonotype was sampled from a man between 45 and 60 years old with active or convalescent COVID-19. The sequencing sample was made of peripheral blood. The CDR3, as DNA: TGTGCCAGCAGCTTTGAGCTGTGGGAGACCCAGTACTTC. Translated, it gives CASSFELWETQYF.